This TCR beta chain was documented in a study of cytomegalovirus exposure and HLA in healthy donors. About the research overall: There were under 130 million unique TCR beta sequences, drawn from around 180 million T cells, in an earlier analysis. Whole-study results and caveats: A link between a missense DCLRE1C variant and TCR beta V- and J-gene trimming emerged from a later analysis. In a later analysis, compared with equally common non-associated chains, HLA-associated beta chains were more expanded. The investigators catalogued 180 or so TCR beta chains as cytomegalovirus-associated.

As to this clone: Its antigen remains unidentified.

CDR1 and CDR2 (germline): GTSNPN, SVGIG (reference sequence). V was pared by 4 bases and J by 6 bases, with 12 bases between. The length of the CDR3 is 12 residues. Vbeta (60) and Jbeta (13) primers were used in the PCR. Sequencing used immunoSEQ multiplex PCR; TCRdb keeps in-frame clones, though not all of them. This table has tens of thousands of clones, roughly 73% appearing once. The sequencing input was PBMCs. The V call is TRBV30, the J call TRBJ1-1, with a possible D match to TRBD1 (5 bases). This clonotype was obtained from a woman between 35 and 50 years old in good health and CMV-seronegative. The CDR3, as DNA: TGTGCCTGGACGGTGGGGCCGGCTGAAGCTTTCTTT. This sequence encodes CAWTVGPAEAFF.